One and the same sample provided the 14 T cell receptor beta chains below, sequenced in a study of molecular identifiers for immune sequencing clone quantification. TCRdb re-analysed the PCR reads in MiXCR, keeping a single row per CDR3 protein. The sample yields around 470,000 distinct CDR3 sequences, 20% to 25% seen once. The sequenced sample was naive CD8+ T cells from blood, with Jurkat cell RNA spiked in. Sample subset: FACS-sorted CD8+CD4-CCR7+CD45RA+ naive T cells. Every receptor here comes from a human donor in good health. Some libraries in this study had Jurkat cell RNA spiked in.

In this sample, this clonotype turned up a few times. The V and J genes are TRBV29-1 and TRBJ2-1; D may be TRBD1 or TRBD2 (5 bases each). The V gene lost 1 base and the J gene lost 3 bases, with 16 bases spanning the gap. The CDR3 consists of 16 residues. Per the germline V gene, CDR1 is SQVTM and CDR2 is ANQGSEA. CDR3 loop: CSVEGGPLENYNEQFF. CDR3 sequence (DNA): TGCAGCGTTGAAGGGGGACCCTTGGAGAACTACAATGAGCAGTTCTTC.

Comments on this clonotype: The CDR3 does not end in the conserved phenylalanine or tryptophan, so this is likely a read error. The chain has TRBV7-6 and TRBJ2-3; no reliable D call. Trimming cost V 3 bases and J 4 bases, with 5 bases left between them. The CDR3 consists of 12 residues. Per germline, CDR1 SGHVS and CDR2 FNYEAQ. For the CDR3, the DNA is TGTGCCAGCAGCTTGTTCGCAGATACGCAGTATCTT. It is translated as CASSLFADTQYL.

Concerning this clonotype: A read error is possible here, since a much larger clone lies one base away. V usage is TRBV2 and J usage is TRBJ2-3; the D gene could be TRBD1 or TRBD2 (6 bases each). There are 18 residues in the CDR3. Germline-derived CDR1 and CDR2 are SNHLY and FYNNEI. CDR3 bases: TGTGCCAGCGGTGATTCGGAACAGGGACTCAGGGGCACAGATACGCAGTATTTT. The encoded protein is CASGDSEQGLRGTDTQYF.

This clonotype was seen a handful of times. This chain uses TRBV6-5 with TRBJ2-5; 7 bases agree with TRBD2. V gave up 3 bases and J gave up 4 bases; unmatched junction bases: 11. Looked up from germline, CDR1 is MNHEY and CDR2 is SVGAGI. The CDR3 consists of 16 residues. The CDR3 DNA follows: TGTGCCAGCAGTTATTTAGGGCGCGGGGGAAGAGAGACCCAGTACTTC. This codes for CASSYLGRGGRETQYF.

The chain employs TRBV5-1 and TRBJ2-7; 8 nucleotides agree with TRBD1. Per the germline V gene, CDR1 is SGHRS and CDR2 is YFSETQ. The CDR3 is 14 residues long. Trimming cost V 7 bases and J 2 bases; bases outside gene matches: 8. The CDR3 coding sequence is TGCGCCAGCGGTTGGGGGACAGGTGCCTACGAGCAGTACTTC. It yields the protein CASGWGTGAYEQYF.

This clonotype showed up just a few times. The rearrangement uses TRBV9 and TRBJ2-5; 9 positions agree with TRBD2. CDR3 length: 16 residues. V trimming: 3 bases; J trimming: 2 bases; junction bases outside the gene matches: 8. Germline V CDR1 and CDR2: SGDLS, YYNGEE. This CDR3 is CASSAETSGAQETQYF. DNA for the CDR3: TGTGCCAGCAGCGCAGAGACTAGCGGAGCGCAAGAGACCCAGTACTTC.

This clonotype has ten or more counts. The rearrangement uses TRBV4-3 and TRBJ2-5; 9 positions agree with TRBD1. CDR1 and CDR2 from the germline V gene are LGHNA and YSLEER. The ends lost 0 bases at V and 4 bases at J; junction bases unmatched: 3. The CDR3 has 15 residues. The CDR3 spells CASSQDWDRAETQYF. CDR3 bases: TGCGCCAGCAGCCAAGATTGGGACAGGGCAGAGACCCAGTACTTC.

This clonotype appeared a few times. The rearrangement links TRBV20-1 to TRBJ2-7; D is unclear. V lost 7 bases and J lost 1, with 11 bases in between. The germline V gene encodes CDR1 DFQATT and CDR2 SNEGSKA (reference sequence). This CDR3 contains 12 residues. CDR3 bases: TGCAGTGTTGCTGGAATTTCCTACGAGCAGTACTTC. This encodes CSVAGISYEQYF.

This clonotype occurred many times. The chain recombines TRBV2 with TRBJ2-2, with D possibly matching TRBD2 (5 bases). In germline, CDR1 is SNHLY, CDR2 FYNNEI. V lost 8 bases and J lost 1, with 11 bases in between. This CDR3 region has 14 residues. The CDR3 is CASHPAENTGELFF. CDR3 sequence (DNA): TGTGCCAGCCACCCAGCGGAGAACACCGGGGAGCTGTTTTTT.

This clonotype has ten or more counts. The chain carries TRBV6-5 and TRBJ1-1, with D uncertain. The germline gives CDR1 MNHEY, CDR2 SVGAGI. Between the trimmed V and J ends, which lost 1 base and 0 bases, there was a span of 3 bases. The CDR3 sequence is 13 residues long. The CDR3 loop reads CASSYYLNTEAFF. In nucleotides, the CDR3 is TGTGCCAGCAGTTACTACCTGAACACTGAAGCTTTCTTT.

The chain combines TRBV7-8 with TRBJ1-2; 8 nucleotides line up with TRBD1. Germline CDR1 and CDR2: SGHVS and FQNEAQ. CDR3 length equals 18 residues. J gave up 0 bases and V 3 bases, and 12 bases lay outside the gene matches. In DNA, the CDR3 is TGTGCCAGCAGCTTGGACTGGACAGGGATGTCCCCTAACTATGGCTACACCTTC. As protein: CASSLDWTGMSPNYGYTF.

Many counts were recorded for this clonotype. DNA for the CDR3: TGTGCCAGCAGCCGAACAGGGTCAACGGCAGATACGCAGTATTTT. It specifies CASSRTGSTADTQYF. The J gene is TRBJ2-3, the V gene TRBV12-3 or TRBV12-4; D may be TRBD1 (6 bases). The V end was cut by 6 bases, the J end by 4 bases, with 17 bases between. The CDR3 sequence is 15 residues long.

This clonotype was seen more than once but under ten times. This chain links TRBV4-1 with TRBJ2-1; TRBD1 matches at 8 bases. This CDR3 is 14 amino acids long. J was trimmed by 5 bases and V by 6 bases; bases with no gene match: 6. From germline, CDR1 is MGHRA and CDR2 YSYEKL. CDR3 amino acids: CASRPTGGNNEQFF. CDR3 sequence (DNA): TGCGCCAGCAGACCCACAGGGGGAAACAATGAGCAGTTCTTC.

Comment on this clonotype: The junction shows a germline mismatch at one end, possibly a read error. The chain joins TRBV6-2 or TRBV6-3 to TRBJ1-1; 7 bases fit TRBD1. CDR1 is MNHEY and CDR2 is SVGEGT in the germline V gene. This CDR3 spans 15 amino acids. CDR3 sequence reads: CAGSYMAGGLTEAFF. In DNA form, the CDR3 reads TGTGCCGGCAGTTACATGGCAGGGGGGCTCACTGAAGCTTTCTTT.